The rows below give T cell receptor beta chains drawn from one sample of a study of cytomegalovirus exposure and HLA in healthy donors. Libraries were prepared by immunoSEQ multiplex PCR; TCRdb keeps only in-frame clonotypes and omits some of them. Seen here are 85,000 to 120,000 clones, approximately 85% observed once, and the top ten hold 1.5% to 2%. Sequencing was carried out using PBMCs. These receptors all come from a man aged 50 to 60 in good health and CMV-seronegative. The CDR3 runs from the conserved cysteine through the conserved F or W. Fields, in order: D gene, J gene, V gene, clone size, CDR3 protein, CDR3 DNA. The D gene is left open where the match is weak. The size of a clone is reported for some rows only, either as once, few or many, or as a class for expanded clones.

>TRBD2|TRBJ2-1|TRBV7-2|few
CASSLVLAGGLNEQFF
TGTGCCAGCAGCTTAGTGCTAGCGGGGGGGCTTAATGAGCAGTTCTTC
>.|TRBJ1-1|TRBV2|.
CASSTQGRTEAFF
TGTGCCAGCAGTACACAGGGACGGACTGAAGCTTTCTTT
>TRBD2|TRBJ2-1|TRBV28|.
CASSFDPGLAGADHNEQFF
TGTGCCAGCAGTTTTGACCCGGGACTAGCGGGGGCGGATCACAATGAGCAGTTCTTC
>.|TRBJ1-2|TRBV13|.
CASSRVGDYGYTF
TGTGCCAGCAGCCGCGTCGGGGACTATGGCTACACCTTC
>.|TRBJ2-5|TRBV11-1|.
CASSLGGVWETQYF
TGTGCCAGCAGCCTAGGGGGGGTGTGGGAGACCCAGTACTTC
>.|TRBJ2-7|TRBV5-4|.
CASSFSGSRVEQYF
TGTGCCAGCAGCTTCTCCGGGTCTCGGGTCGAGCAGTACTTC
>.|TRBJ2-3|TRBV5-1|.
CASSFRGGGQFTDTQYF
TGCGCCAGCAGCTTTCGTGGGGGGGGCCAATTCACAGATACGCAGTATTTT
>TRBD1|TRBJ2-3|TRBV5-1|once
CASEGTGGTDTQYF
TGCGCCAGCGAGGGGACAGGAGGCACAGATACGCAGTATTTT
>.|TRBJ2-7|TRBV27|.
CASSPAGPPYEQYF
TGTGCCAGCAGCCCGGCGGGGCCTCCCTACGAGCAGTACTTC
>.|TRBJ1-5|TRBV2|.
CASLGGLNQPQHF
TGTGCCAGCCTGGGAGGGCTCAATCAGCCCCAGCATTTT
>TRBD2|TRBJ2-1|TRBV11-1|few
CASSLIAGGGEQFF
TGTGCCAGCAGCTTAATAGCGGGGGGTGGTGAGCAGTTCTTC
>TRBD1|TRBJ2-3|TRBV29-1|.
CSVPGTVPGDTQYF
TGCAGCGTCCCCGGGACAGTGCCAGGGGATACGCAGTATTTT
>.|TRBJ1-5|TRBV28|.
CASSATNQPQHF
TGTGCCAGCAGCGCCACTAATCAGCCCCAGCATTTT
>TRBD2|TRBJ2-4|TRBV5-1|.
CASSSDLRTSGTLAKNIQYF
TGCGCCAGCAGCTCGGACCTTCGGACTAGCGGGACTCTAGCCAAAAACATTCAGTACTTC
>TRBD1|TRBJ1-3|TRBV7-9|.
CASSQTGDPGNTIYF
TGTGCCAGCAGCCAGACAGGGGACCCTGGAAACACCATATATTTT
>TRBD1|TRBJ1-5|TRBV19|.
CASSLGTGGNQPQHF
TGTGCCAGTAGTCTGGGGACAGGAGGGAATCAGCCCCAGCATTTT
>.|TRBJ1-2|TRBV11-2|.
CASGSSRRSNYGYTF
TGTGCCAGCGGTTCTAGCCGCCGATCTAACTATGGCTACACCTTC
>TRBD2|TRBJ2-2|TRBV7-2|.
CASRLRGGRGELFF
TGTGCCAGCAGGCTGCGGGGGGGCCGCGGGGAGCTGTTTTTT
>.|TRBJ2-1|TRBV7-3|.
CASSSRTLAPYNEQFF
TGTGCCAGCAGCTCTAGGACACTAGCCCCTTACAATGAGCAGTTCTTC
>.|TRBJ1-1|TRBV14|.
CASSQAWGKGENTEAFF
TGTGCCAGCAGCCAAGCCTGGGGGAAGGGGGAGAACACTGAAGCTTTCTTT
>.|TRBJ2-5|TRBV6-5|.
CASSYSARVETQYF
TGTGCCAGCAGTTACTCGGCTAGAGTGGAGACCCAGTACTTC
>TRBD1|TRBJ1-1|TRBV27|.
CASSSRTGWDTEAFF
TGTGCCAGCAGTTCCCGGACAGGTTGGGACACTGAAGCTTTCTTT
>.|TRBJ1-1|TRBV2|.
CASSGQLETEAFF
TGTGCCAGCAGTGGACAGCTTGAAACTGAAGCTTTCTTC
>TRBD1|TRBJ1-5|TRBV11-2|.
CASSRTGVGDQPQHF
TGTGCCAGCAGCAGAACAGGGGTGGGGGATCAGCCCCAGCATTTT
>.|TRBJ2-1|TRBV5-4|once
CASSFGDEQFF
TGTGCCAGCAGCTTCGGGGATGAGCAGTTCTTC
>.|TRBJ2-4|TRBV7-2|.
CASSLGVGQPRAKNIQYF
TGTGCCAGCAGCTTAGGGGTAGGACAGCCAAGAGCCAAAAACATTCAGTACTTC
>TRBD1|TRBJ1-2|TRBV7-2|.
CASSVGTGPFGYTF
TGTGCCAGCAGCGTCGGGACAGGGCCCTTCGGCTACACCTTC
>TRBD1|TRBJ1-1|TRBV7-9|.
CASSPLGQGDTEAFF
TGTGCCAGCAGCCCCTTGGGACAGGGGGACACTGAAGCTTTCTTT
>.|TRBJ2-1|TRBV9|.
CASSVSTSNEQFF
TGTGCCAGCAGCGTAAGCACCTCCAATGAGCAGTTCTTC
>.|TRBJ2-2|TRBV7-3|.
CASGLSNTGELFF
TGTGCCAGTGGCCTTTCGAACACCGGGGAGCTGTTTTTT
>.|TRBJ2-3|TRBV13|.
CASSPKWGGTDTQYF
TGTGCCAGCAGTCCCAAATGGGGAGGCACAGATACGCAGTATTTT
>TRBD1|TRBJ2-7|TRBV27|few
CASSPTPTLGQIFYEQYF
TGTGCCAGCAGTCCCACGCCCACCTTGGGACAGATCTTCTACGAGCAGTACTTC
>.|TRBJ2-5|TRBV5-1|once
CASSLEQQETQYF
TGCGCCAGCAGCTTGGAACAGCAAGAGACCCAGTACTTC
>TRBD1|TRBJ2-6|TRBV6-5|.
CASRGTGAGANVLTF
TGTGCCAGCAGGGGGACAGGGGCTGGGGCCAACGTCCTGACTTTC
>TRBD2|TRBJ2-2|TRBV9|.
CASSVGTSGGLNTGELFF
TGTGCCAGCAGCGTAGGTACTAGCGGGGGCCTTAACACCGGGGAGCTGTTTTTT
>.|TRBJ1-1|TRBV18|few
CASSPQGGTEAFF
TGTGCCAGCTCACCACAAGGGGGTACTGAAGCTTTCTTT
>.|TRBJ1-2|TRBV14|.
CASSQDPVEGAYYTF
TGTGCCAGCAGCCAAGATCCGGTGGAGGGAGCCTACTACACCTTC
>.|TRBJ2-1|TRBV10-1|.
CASSEVSGGEQFF
TGCGCCAGCAGTGAGGTTAGTGGAGGAGAGCAGTTCTTC
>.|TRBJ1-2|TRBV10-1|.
CASSDWEYGYTF
TGCGCCAGCAGTGACTGGGAGTATGGCTACACCTTC
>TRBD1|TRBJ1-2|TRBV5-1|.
CASSLVQGNYGYTF
TGCGCCAGCAGCTTGGTACAGGGGAACTATGGCTACACCTTC
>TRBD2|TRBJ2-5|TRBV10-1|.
CASSASGVQETQYF
TGCGCCAGCAGCGCAAGCGGGGTCCAAGAGACCCAGTACTTC
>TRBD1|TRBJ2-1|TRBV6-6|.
CASSSPGTGHNEQFF
TGTGCCAGCAGTTCCCCCGGGACAGGACACAATGAGCAGTTCTTC
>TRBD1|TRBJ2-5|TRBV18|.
CASSPGQGAGGETQYF
TGTGCCAGCTCACCGGGACAGGGGGCCGGTGGGGAGACCCAGTACTTC
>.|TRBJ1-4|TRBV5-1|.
CASTPGGNTNEKLFF
TGCGCCAGCACCCCCGGCGGAAACACTAATGAAAAACTGTTTTTT
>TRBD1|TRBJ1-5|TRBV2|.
CASSAGGGEAQHF
TGTGCCAGCAGTGCGGGAGGGGGCGAGGCCCAGCATTTT
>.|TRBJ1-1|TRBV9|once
CASSAHKNTEAFF
TGTGCCAGCAGCGCCCACAAGAACACTGAAGCTTTCTTT
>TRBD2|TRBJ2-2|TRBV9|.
CASSVQSGGTGELFF
TGTGCCAGCAGCGTTCAAAGCGGGGGAACCGGGGAGCTGTTTTTT
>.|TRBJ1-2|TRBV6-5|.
CASSYVGEGYGYTF
TGTGCCAGCAGTTACGTGGGGGAGGGCTATGGCTACACCTTC
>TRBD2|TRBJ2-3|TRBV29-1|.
CSFGGGSDTQYF
TGCAGCTTCGGGGGAGGGTCAGATACGCAGTATTTT
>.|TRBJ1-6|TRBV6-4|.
CASSFTGGTGSPLHF
TGTGCCAGCAGTTTTACGGGGGGCACAGGTTCACCCCTCCACTTT
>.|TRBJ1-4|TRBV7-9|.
CASSSEVVEKLFF
TGTGCCAGCAGCTCGGAGGTGGTTGAAAAACTGTTTTTT
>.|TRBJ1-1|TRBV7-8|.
CASNPVVAAMNTEAFF
TGTGCCAGCAACCCCGTCGTAGCAGCCATGAACACTGAAGCTTTCTTT
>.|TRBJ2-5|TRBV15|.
CATGRGGIEETQYF
TGTGCCACCGGTAGGGGGGGAATTGAGGAGACCCAGTACTTC
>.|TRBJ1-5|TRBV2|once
CASRADILDQPQHF
TGTGCCAGCAGAGCCGACATTCTGGATCAGCCCCAGCATTTT
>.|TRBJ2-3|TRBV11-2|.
CASSEGLAVDTQYF
TGTGCCAGCAGTGAGGGCCTAGCAGTAGATACGCAGTATTTT
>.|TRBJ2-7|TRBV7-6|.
CASSLAPGDEQYF
TGTGCCAGCAGCTTAGCGCCGGGGGACGAGCAGTACTTC
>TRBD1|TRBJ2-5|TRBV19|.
CASSIGGTGGQETQYF
TGTGCCAGTAGTATAGGGGGGACAGGGGGCCAAGAGACCCAGTACTTC
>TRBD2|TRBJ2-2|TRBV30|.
CAWRGLAGAHTGELFF
TGTGCCTGGAGGGGGCTAGCGGGGGCCCACACCGGGGAGCTGTTTTTT
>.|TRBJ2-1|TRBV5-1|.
CASSRGTNVFLSSWNEQFF
TGCGCCAGCTCCCGTGGGACAAATGTATTTCTATCCTCCTGGAATGAGCAGTTCTTC
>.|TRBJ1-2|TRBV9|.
CASSQSGASSYGYTF
TGTGCCAGCAGCCAGTCAGGGGCCTCTAGCTATGGCTACACCTTC